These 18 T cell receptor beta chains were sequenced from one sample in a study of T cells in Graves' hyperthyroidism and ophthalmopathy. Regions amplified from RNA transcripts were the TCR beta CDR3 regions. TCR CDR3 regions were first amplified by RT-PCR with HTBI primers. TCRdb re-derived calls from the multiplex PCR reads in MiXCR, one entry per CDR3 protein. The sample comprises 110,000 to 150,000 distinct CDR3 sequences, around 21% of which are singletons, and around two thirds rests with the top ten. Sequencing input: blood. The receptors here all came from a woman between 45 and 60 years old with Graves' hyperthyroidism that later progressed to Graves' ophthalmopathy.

Here the CDR3 reads CASSKGGTGGGNTEAFF. The CDR3 DNA is TGTGCCAGCAGCAAAGGGGGGACAGGGGGCGGAAACACTGAAGCTTTCTTT. The rearrangement uses TRBV7-9 and TRBJ1-1; 12 positions match TRBD1. The CDR3 sequence is 17 residues long. Germline CDR1 and CDR2: SEHNR and FQNEAQ (reference sequence). V gave up 5 bases and J gave up 2 bases; unmatched junction bases: 9.

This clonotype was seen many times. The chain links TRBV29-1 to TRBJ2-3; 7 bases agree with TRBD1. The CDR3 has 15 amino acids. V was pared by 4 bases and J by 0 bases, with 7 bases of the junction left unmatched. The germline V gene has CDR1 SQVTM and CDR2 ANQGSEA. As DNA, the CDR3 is TGCAGCGTTGCAAGGGGGCGACTGAGCACAGATACGCAGTATTTT. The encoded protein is CSVARGRLSTDTQYF.

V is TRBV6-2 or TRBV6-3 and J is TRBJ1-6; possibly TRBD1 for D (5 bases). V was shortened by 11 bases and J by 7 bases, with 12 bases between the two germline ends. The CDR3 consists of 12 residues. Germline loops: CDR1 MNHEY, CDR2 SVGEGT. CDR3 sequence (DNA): TGTGCCTGCTCCGGGGGGAATTCACCCCTCCACTTT. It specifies CACSGGNSPLHF.

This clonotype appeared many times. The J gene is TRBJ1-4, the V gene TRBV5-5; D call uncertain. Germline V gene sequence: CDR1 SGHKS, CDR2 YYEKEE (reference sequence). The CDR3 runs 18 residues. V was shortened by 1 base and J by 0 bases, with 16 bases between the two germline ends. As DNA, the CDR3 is TGTGCCAGCAGCTTGAATGCAGAGTTGACGGCAACTAATGAAAAACTGTTTTTT. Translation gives CASSLNAELTATNEKLFF.

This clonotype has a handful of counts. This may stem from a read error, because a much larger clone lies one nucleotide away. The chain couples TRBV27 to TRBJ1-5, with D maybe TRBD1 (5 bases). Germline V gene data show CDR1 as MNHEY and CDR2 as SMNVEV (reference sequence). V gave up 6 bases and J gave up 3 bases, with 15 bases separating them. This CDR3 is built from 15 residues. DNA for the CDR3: TGTGCCAGCAGCCCCGGGGCGGGCGCCAATCAGCCCCAGCATTTT. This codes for CASSPGAGANQPQHF.

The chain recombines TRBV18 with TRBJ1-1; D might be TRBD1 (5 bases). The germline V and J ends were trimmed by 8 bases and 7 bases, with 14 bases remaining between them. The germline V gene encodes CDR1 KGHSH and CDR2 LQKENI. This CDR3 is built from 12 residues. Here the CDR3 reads CASLSGSCEAFF. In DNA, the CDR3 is TGTGCCAGCCTTTCAGGGTCGTGTGAAGCTTTCTTT.

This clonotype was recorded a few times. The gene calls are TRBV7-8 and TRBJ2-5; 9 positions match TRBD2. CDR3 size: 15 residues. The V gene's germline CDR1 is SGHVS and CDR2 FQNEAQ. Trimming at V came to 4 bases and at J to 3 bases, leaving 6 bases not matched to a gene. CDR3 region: CASSSGGRGKETQYF. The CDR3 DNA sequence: TGTGCCAGCAGCTCCGGCGGGAGGGGGAAAGAGACCCAGTACTTC.

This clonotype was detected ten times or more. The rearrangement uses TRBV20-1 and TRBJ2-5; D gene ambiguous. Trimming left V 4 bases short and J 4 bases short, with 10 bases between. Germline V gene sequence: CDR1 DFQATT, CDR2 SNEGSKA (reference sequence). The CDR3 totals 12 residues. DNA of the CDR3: TGCAGTGCTATTGCGTCGAGAGAGACCCAGTACTTC. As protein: CSAIASRETQYF.

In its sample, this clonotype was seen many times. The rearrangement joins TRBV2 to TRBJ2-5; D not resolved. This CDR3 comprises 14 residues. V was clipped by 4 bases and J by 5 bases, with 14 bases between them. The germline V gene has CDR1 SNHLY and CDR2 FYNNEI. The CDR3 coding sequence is TGTGCCAGCAGTGTTGAAGGAGTGTCGGAGACCCAGTACTTC. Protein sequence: CASSVEGVSETQYF.

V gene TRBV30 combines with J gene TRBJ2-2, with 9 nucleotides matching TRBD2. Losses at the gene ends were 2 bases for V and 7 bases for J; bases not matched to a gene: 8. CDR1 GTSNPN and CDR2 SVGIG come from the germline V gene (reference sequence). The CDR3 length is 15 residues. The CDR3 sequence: CAWSKTSGVIGELFF. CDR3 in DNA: TGTGCCTGGAGTAAGACTAGCGGAGTCATCGGGGAGCTGTTTTTT.

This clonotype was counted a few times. Here the CDR3 reads CASSFTTSGRGTGELFF. CDR3 in DNA: TGTGCCAGCAGTTTCACGACTAGCGGGAGGGGAACCGGGGAGCTGTTTTTT. V gene TRBV12-3 or TRBV12-4 combines with J gene TRBJ2-2, with 14 bases matching TRBD2. This CDR3 has 17 amino acids. The V gene end was trimmed by 3 bases and the J gene end by 5 bases; junction bases not matched to a gene: 5.

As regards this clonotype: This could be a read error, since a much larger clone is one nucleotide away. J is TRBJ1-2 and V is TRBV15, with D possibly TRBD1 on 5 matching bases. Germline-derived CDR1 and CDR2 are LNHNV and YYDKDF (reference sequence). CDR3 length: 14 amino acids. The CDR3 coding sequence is TGTGCCACCAGAAGAGCGGGGGATAGCCTTGGCTACACCTTC. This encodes CATRRAGDSLGYTF.

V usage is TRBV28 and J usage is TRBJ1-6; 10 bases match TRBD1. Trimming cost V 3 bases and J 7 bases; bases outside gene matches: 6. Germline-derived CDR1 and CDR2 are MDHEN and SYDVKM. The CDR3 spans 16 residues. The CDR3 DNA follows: TGTGCCAGCAGTTTTGCCACGACAGGGGGCAATTCACCCCTCCACTTT. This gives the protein CASSFATTGGNSPLHF.

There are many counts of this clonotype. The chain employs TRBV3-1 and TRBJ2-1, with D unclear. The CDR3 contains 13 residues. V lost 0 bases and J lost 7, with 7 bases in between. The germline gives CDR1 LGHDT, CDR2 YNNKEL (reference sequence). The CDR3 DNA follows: TGTGCCAGCAGCCAAGACTTGCAGAATGAGCAGTTCTTC. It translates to CASSQDLQNEQFF.

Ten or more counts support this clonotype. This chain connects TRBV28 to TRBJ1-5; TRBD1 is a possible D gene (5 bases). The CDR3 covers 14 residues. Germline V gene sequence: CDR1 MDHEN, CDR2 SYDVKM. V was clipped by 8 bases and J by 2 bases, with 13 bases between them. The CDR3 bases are TGTGCCAGCGGGGGGAGGAGCGGCAATCAGCCCCAGCATTTT. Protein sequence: CASGGRSGNQPQHF.

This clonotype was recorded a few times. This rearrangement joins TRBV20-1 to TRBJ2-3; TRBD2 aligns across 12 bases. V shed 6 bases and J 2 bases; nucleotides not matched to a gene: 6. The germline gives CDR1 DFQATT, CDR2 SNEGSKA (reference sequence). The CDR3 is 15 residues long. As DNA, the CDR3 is TGCAGTGCGCCCACTAGCGGGAGGTACACAGATACGCAGTATTTT. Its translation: CSAPTSGRYTDTQYF.

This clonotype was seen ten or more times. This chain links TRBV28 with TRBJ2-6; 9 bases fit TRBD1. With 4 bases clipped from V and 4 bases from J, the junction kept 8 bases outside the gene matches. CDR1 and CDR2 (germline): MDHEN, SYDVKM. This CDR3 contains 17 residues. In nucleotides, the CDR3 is TGTGCCAGCAGTTCCGGGGGACAGGGAAAGGGGGCCAACGTCCTGACTTTC. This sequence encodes CASSSGGQGKGANVLTF.

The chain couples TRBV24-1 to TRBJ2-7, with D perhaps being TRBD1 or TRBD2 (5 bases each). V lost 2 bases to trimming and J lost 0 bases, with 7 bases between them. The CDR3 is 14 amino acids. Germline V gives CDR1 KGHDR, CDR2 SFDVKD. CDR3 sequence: CATSDSGTSYEQYF. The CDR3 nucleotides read TGTGCCACCAGTGATTCCGGGACCTCCTACGAGCAGTACTTC.